The 28 T cell receptor beta chains below were found in one sample sequenced in a study of blood T cell repertoires in COVID-19. TCRdb's copy holds only in-frame clones and misses some; the assay was immunoSEQ multiplex PCR. In the table there are over 450,000 clones, roughly 89% of which are singletons. The sequenced material came from peripheral blood. The origin of the receptors is a man aged 18-30 years with COVID-19, enrolled during active disease.

The chain links TRBV3-1 (or the pseudogene TRBV3-2) to TRBJ2-1, with 9 bases matching TRBD1. Germline V gene sequence: CDR1 LGHDT, CDR2 YNNKEL (reference sequence). The CDR3 runs 15 residues. The ends lost 4 bases at V and 0 bases at J; junction bases unmatched: 1. CDR3 in DNA: TGTGCCAGCAGCCCGGGACAGGGCTCCTACAATGAGCAGTTCTTC. This codes for CASSPGQGSYNEQFF.

The chain carries TRBV25-1 and TRBJ2-7, with a weak D call TRBD1 (6 bases). The CDR3 loop spans 18 amino acids. With 5 bases removed from V and 7 bases from J, the gap between germline ends came to 30 bases. Germline assignment: CDR1 MGHDK and CDR2 SYGVNS. This chain's CDR3 is CASSLHSYLDSIAEEQYF. The CDR3 region has the DNA TGTGCCAGCAGTCTTCACAGTTATTTGGACAGCATCGCTGAGGAGCAGTACTTC.

This clone appeared once. The J gene is TRBJ2-1, the V gene TRBV6-5; 7 nucleotides line up with TRBD2. V lost 6 bases to trimming and J lost 0 bases; unmatched junction nucleotides: 5. Germline V lookup: CDR1 MNHEY, CDR2 SVGAGI. The CDR3 is 15 residues long. CDR3 protein: CASSPLAVSYNEQFF. The CDR3 region has the DNA TGTGCCAGCAGCCCCCTAGCGGTCTCCTACAATGAGCAGTTCTTC.

The CDR3 sequence: CATSRRTSNQPQHF. The CDR3 DNA reads as TGTGCCACCAGCAGACGGACAAGCAATCAGCCCCAGCATTTT. This chain uses TRBV15 with TRBJ1-5; D is perhaps TRBD1 (5 bases). Between the trimmed V and J ends, which lost 2 bases and 1 base, there was a span of 6 bases. This CDR3 has 14 amino acids. Germline V gene sequence: CDR1 LNHNV, CDR2 YYDKDF (reference sequence).

This chain connects TRBV24-1 to TRBJ1-4; maybe TRBD1 (5 bases). The V and J ends lost 7 bases and 9 bases respectively, with 11 bases between them. The CDR3 length is 12 residues. CDR1 KGHDR and CDR2 SFDVKD come from the germline V gene. The CDR3 is CATRLPGKKLFF. Written as DNA, the CDR3 is TGTGCCACCAGACTCCCAGGGAAAAAACTGTTTTTT.

V and J are TRBV6-5 and TRBJ2-2, with D unclear. The germline V gene has CDR1 MNHEY and CDR2 SVGAGI. The CDR3 spans 15 residues. V shed 11 bases and J shed 1 base, with 17 bases lying between them. The CDR3 region is CALPTKRGNTGELFF. Here the CDR3 DNA reads TGTGCCCTACCCACGAAGCGCGGGAACACCGGGGAGCTGTTTTTT.

V gene TRBV25-1 combines with J gene TRBJ2-7; D ambiguous. Between the trimmed V and J ends, which lost 6 bases and 4 bases, there was a span of 10 bases. Germline V gene lookup returns CDR1 MGHDK and CDR2 SYGVNS. This CDR3 has 12 amino acids. CDR3 in DNA: TGTGCCAGCAGCCCAGCGCTTTACGAGCAGTACTTC. This gives the protein CASSPALYEQYF.

This chain connects TRBV28 to TRBJ2-6; D is perhaps TRBD2 (6 bases). Germline V CDR1 and CDR2: MDHEN, SYDVKM. This CDR3 is built from 14 residues. The V and J ends lost 9 bases and 0 bases respectively, with 9 bases between them. This chain's CDR3 is CASVGGSGANVLTF. CDR3 nucleotides: TGTGCCAGTGTCGGGGGCTCTGGGGCCAACGTCCTGACTTTC.

The V and J genes are TRBV7-2 and TRBJ1-5; 7 bases are shared with TRBD1. CDR1 and CDR2 from the germline V gene are SGHTA and FQGNSA. V trimming: 5 bases; J trimming: 6 bases; junction bases outside the gene matches: 13. The length of the CDR3 is 16 residues. The CDR3 coding sequence is TGTGCCAGCAGCCAAGGGGACAGACAGGGAAGTCAGCCCCAGCATTTT. Amino acid sequence: CASSQGDRQGSQPQHF.

The chain couples TRBV28 to TRBJ2-1, with D tentatively TRBD2 (7 bases). Germline V gene lookup returns CDR1 MDHEN and CDR2 SYDVKM. The CDR3 spans 13 residues. The ends were cut back, 5 bases at V and 12 bases at J, with 17 bases in the middle. CDR3 in DNA: TGTGCCAGCAGTCTCCCCGGGGGGCGAAGGCAGTTCTTC. Translated, it gives CASSLPGGRRQFF.

This clone has only a few counts. J is TRBJ1-6 and V is TRBV7-2, with a weak D call TRBD1 (5 bases). The CDR3 loop spans 14 amino acids. Germline V gene lookup returns CDR1 SGHTA and CDR2 FQGNSA. The V and J ends lost 1 base and 9 bases respectively, with 10 bases between them. The CDR3 DNA sequence: TGTGCCAGCAGCTTAGGAGGAGGGACTTCACCCCTCCACTTT. This encodes CASSLGGGTSPLHF. The full variable domain, with the rest looked up from reference TRBV7-2 and TRBJ1-6, is GAGVSQSPSNKVTEKGKDVELRCDPISGHTALYWYRQSLGQGLEFLIYFQGNSAPDKSGLPSDRFSAERTGGSVSTLTIQRTQQEDSAVYLCASSLGGGTSPLHFGNGTRLTVT.

CDR3 bases: TGTGCCAGCAGTTTCGACGGGACTATCGGTGAGCAGTTCTTC. Translation gives CASSFDGTIGEQFF. The chain couples TRBV27 to TRBJ2-1; 7 bases align to TRBD2. CDR1 MNHEY and CDR2 SMNVEV come from the germline V gene (reference sequence). J lost 9 bases, V lost 3 bases, and 8 bases had no gene match. The CDR3 runs 14 residues.

The chain has TRBV7-8 and TRBJ2-7; TRBD2 aligns across 13 bases. Losses at the gene ends were 5 bases for V and 4 bases for J; bases not matched to a gene: 8. The CDR3 is 16 residues long. Germline CDR1 is SGHVS and CDR2 is FQNEAQ. The CDR3 nucleotides read TGTGCCAGCAGCCTATCCGGGACTAGCGGGGCTTACGAGCAGTACTTC. Its protein product is CASSLSGTSGAYEQYF.

The chain employs TRBV7-8 and TRBJ2-1, with 9 nucleotides matching TRBD2. This CDR3 has 13 amino acids. Losses at the gene ends were 8 bases for V and 8 bases for J; bases not matched to a gene: 7. In germline, CDR1 is SGHVS, CDR2 FQNEAQ. The CDR3: CASAKREVDEQFF. For the CDR3, the DNA is TGTGCCAGCGCAAAGCGGGAGGTCGATGAGCAGTTCTTC.

The CDR3 loop is CASSQDPGSNTEAFF. In DNA, the CDR3 is TGTGCCAGCAGCCAAGACCCGGGAAGTAACACTGAAGCTTTCTTT. V is TRBV3-1 (or the pseudogene TRBV3-2) and J is TRBJ1-1; no clear D gene. Trimming removed 0 bases from V and 2 bases from J, with 10 bases in between. CDR1 is LGHDT and CDR2 is YNNKEL in the germline V gene (reference sequence). The CDR3 sequence is 15 residues long.

V is TRBV27 and J is TRBJ2-2; TRBD2 agrees at 7 bases. The J segment lost 5 bases and the V segment lost 4 bases, leaving 13 bases of the junction unmatched. There are 17 residues in the CDR3. The germline gives CDR1 MNHEY, CDR2 SMNVEV (reference sequence). This CDR3 reads CASSSLAVSAGTGELFF. CDR3 in DNA: TGTGCCAGCAGTTCTCTAGCGGTCTCGGCTGGGACCGGGGAGCTGTTTTTT.

The V gene is TRBV6-1, the J gene TRBJ2-1, with TRBD1 matching over 9 bases. The germline CDR1 and CDR2 sequences are MNHNS and SASEGT. J lost 5 bases, V lost 4 bases, and 9 bases had no gene match. The CDR3 is 16 amino acids. CDR3 amino acids: CASSARTGQGNNEQFF. CDR3 sequence (DNA): TGTGCCAGCAGTGCTAGGACGGGACAGGGCAACAATGAGCAGTTCTTC.

The V gene is TRBV2, the J gene TRBJ1-1; the D gene is possibly TRBD1 (6 bases). Germline lookup yields CDR1 SNHLY and CDR2 FYNNEI. There are 13 residues in the CDR3. Trimming left V 4 bases short and J 8 bases short, with 14 bases between. Here the CDR3 reads CASSGGSGQEAFF. The CDR3, as DNA: TGTGCCAGCAGTGGGGGATCGGGACAAGAAGCTTTCTTT.

The CDR3 DNA is TGTGCCAGCAGCTTATCCTCCGGTTGGGAGACCCAGTACTTC. This translates into CASSLSSGWETQYF. The rearrangement joins TRBV7-9 to TRBJ2-5, with D hard to call. Trimming shortened V by 2 bases and J by 5 bases, and 12 bases separated the two germline ends. The germline V gene has CDR1 SEHNR and CDR2 FQNEAQ (reference sequence). This CDR3 contains 14 residues. The full variable domain, completed using reference TRBV7-9 and TRBJ2-5, is DTGVSQNPRHKITKRGQNVTFRCDPISEHNRLYWYRQTLGQGPEFLTYFQNEAQLEKSRLLSDRFSAERPKGSFSTLEIQRTEQGDSAMYLCASSLSSGWETQYFGPGTRLLVL.

The CDR3 DNA reads as TGTGCCAGCGAGAGACAGGGGGCGCGGGAGCAGTACTTC. As protein: CASERQGAREQYF. V is TRBV3-1 (or the pseudogene TRBV3-2) and J is TRBJ2-7, with 10 nucleotides matching TRBD1. Trimming took 8 bases from V and 7 from J; bases not matched to a gene: 8. CDR3 size: 13 residues. Germline values: CDR1 LGHDT, CDR2 YNNKEL (reference sequence).

The CDR3 loop reads CASSPVVSPLHF. CDR3 DNA: TGTGCCAGCAGCCCAGTTGTTTCACCCCTCCACTTT. The V and J genes are TRBV11-2 and TRBJ1-6; D unresolved. The CDR3 has 12 residues. The germline V gene encodes CDR1 SGHAT and CDR2 FQNNGV. V was pared by 5 bases and J by 9 bases, with 8 bases between.

This chain connects TRBV7-8 to TRBJ1-2; D unclear. Trimming took 8 bases from V and 5 from J, leaving 15 bases between them. The CDR3 has 13 residues. The germline V gene has CDR1 SGHVS and CDR2 FQNEAQ. The CDR3 coding sequence is TGTGCCAGCTCGCAGGAACAGCGGTATGGCTACACCTTC. Protein sequence: CASSQEQRYGYTF. The full variable domain, its missing parts supplied by reference TRBV7-8 and TRBJ1-2, is GAGVSQSPRYKVAKRGQDVALRCDPISGHVSLFWYQQALGQGPEFLTYFQNEAQLDKSGLPSDRFFAERPEGSVSTLKIQRTQQEDSAVYLCASSQEQRYGYTFGSGTRLTVV.

This clone was observed a single time. The chain is built from TRBV5-1 and TRBJ1-2, with a possible D match to TRBD1 (6 bases). This CDR3 has 14 amino acids. Germline CDR1 reads SGHRS; CDR2 reads YFSETQ. Trimming removed 0 bases at V and 4 bases at J, with 10 bases between. The CDR3 loop is CASSLDGGGYGYTF. CDR3 nucleotides: TGCGCCAGCAGCTTGGATGGGGGCGGCTATGGCTACACCTTC.

This chain links TRBV11-2 with TRBJ1-4; the D gene is possibly TRBD1 (6 bases). Deletions cut 6 bases from V and 5 bases from J, with 10 bases between. CDR3 length: 13 residues. From germline, CDR1 is SGHAT and CDR2 FQNNGV. The CDR3 sequence: CASRSGANEKLFF. The CDR3 nucleotides read TGTGCCAGCAGGTCAGGGGCAAATGAAAAACTGTTTTTT.

The V and J genes are TRBV3-1 (or the pseudogene TRBV3-2) and TRBJ2-5; TRBD2 might be the D (5 bases). The ends were cut back, 3 bases at V and 1 base at J, with 12 bases in the middle. Per the germline V gene, CDR1 is LGHDT and CDR2 is YNNKEL (reference sequence). CDR3 length: 15 residues. The CDR3 reads CASSHQRTRQETQYF. For the CDR3, the DNA is TGTGCCAGCAGCCACCAAAGGACTCGCCAAGAGACCCAGTACTTC.

The V and J genes are TRBV12-3 or TRBV12-4 and TRBJ2-5, with D unresolved. The CDR3 has 12 residues. Trimming cost V 10 bases and J 5 bases, with 14 bases left between them. CDR3 bases: TGTGCCACTACGTGGGCAAATGAGACCCAGTACTTC. Its translation: CATTWANETQYF.

The chain is built from TRBV2 and TRBJ1-1, with TRBD1 identical over 11 bases. After removal of 7 bases from V and 4 bases from J, the junction contained 8 bases not matched to a gene. Per germline, CDR1 SNHLY and CDR2 FYNNEI. This CDR3 contains 15 residues. In DNA, the CDR3 is TGTGCCAGCATTAGGTCCGGGACAGGGGGCACTGAAGCTTTCTTT. Translating gives CASIRSGTGGTEAFF.

The J gene is TRBJ2-2, the V gene TRBV6-5, with D tentatively TRBD1 (6 bases). V was trimmed by 2 bases and J by 6 bases, leaving 13 bases between them. Germline CDR1 is MNHEY and CDR2 is SVGAGI. The CDR3 is 15 residues long. CDR3 DNA: TGTGCCAGCAGTTACGACCTAGCAGGGGCCGGGGAGCTGTTTTTT. This gives the protein CASSYDLAGAGELFF.